Listed below are T cell receptor beta chains from one sample, sequenced in a study of shared clonotypes between healthy human individuals. Libraries were prepared by immunoSEQ multiplex PCR; TCRdb keeps only in-frame clonotypes and omits some of them. The profile shows under 600,000 clones, around 77% of them singletons. Sequences were obtained from PBMCs. The source of these receptors is a woman aged 40 to 49 in good health. Some clones in this sample may be carry-over from other donors' samples. CDR3s include the opening cysteine and the closing phenylalanine or tryptophan. The order of the fields is V gene, J gene, D gene, clone size, CDR3 protein, CDR3 DNA. The D gene is left open where the match is weak. Size values are once, few and many counts, or a class for expanded clones, and some rows have none.

TRBV2,TRBJ2-2,NA,NA,CASSEFVSNTGELFF,TGTGCCAGCAGTGAATTCGTATCGAACACCGGGGAGCTGTTTTTT
TRBV4-1,TRBJ1-1,NA,NA,CASSPIQGRGTEAFF,TGCGCCAGCAGCCCTATCCAGGGGCGCGGGACTGAAGCTTTCTTT
TRBV6-5,TRBJ2-1,NA,NA,CASSYSETGYNEQFF,TGTGCCAGCAGTTACTCGGAGACAGGATACAATGAGCAGTTCTTC
TRBV5-1,TRBJ2-1,TRBD2,NA,CASSTGLAGGYNEQFF,TGCGCCAGCAGCACCGGTCTAGCGGGAGGTTACAATGAGCAGTTCTTC
TRBV2,TRBJ2-1,TRBD2,NA,CASSLLSGRVSNEQFF,TGTGCCAGCAGCTTACTTAGCGGGAGGGTTTCAAATGAGCAGTTCTTC
TRBV7-2,TRBJ2-1,NA,once,CASSLAVRYNEQFF,TGTGCCAGCAGCTTAGCGGTAAGATACAATGAGCAGTTCTTC
TRBV30,TRBJ2-1,NA,NA,CAWSVGLPYNEQFF,TGTGCCTGGAGTGTTGGTCTACCCTACAATGAGCAGTTCTTC
TRBV6-5,TRBJ2-3,NA,NA,CASSLAGERGLWYF,TGTGCCAGCAGTTTAGCAGGGGAAAGGGGACTGTGGTATTTT
TRBV5-1,TRBJ1-1,NA,NA,CASSLVTAVLNTEAFF,TGCGCCAGCAGCTTGGTAACAGCCGTATTGAACACTGAAGCTTTCTTT
TRBV25-1,TRBJ1-2,TRBD1,NA,CASSGDRGNYGYTF,TGTGCCAGCAGTGGGGACAGGGGGAACTATGGCTACACCTTC
TRBV5-6,TRBJ2-7,NA,NA,CASSWGTYEQYF,TGTGCCAGCAGCTGGGGGACCTACGAGCAGTACTTC
TRBV9,TRBJ1-2,NA,NA,CASSPRDQWRVHTF,TGTGCCAGCAGCCCCCGGGACCAGTGGCGGGTCCACACCTTC
TRBV28,TRBJ1-1,NA,NA,CASSLTGNTEAFF,TGTGCCAGCAGTTTAACAGGTAACACTGAAGCTTTCTTT
TRBV6-5,TRBJ2-5,NA,NA,CASSYSSGQETQYF,TGTGCCAGCAGTTACTCTAGCGGCCAAGAGACCCAGTACTTC
TRBV11-3,TRBJ2-1,TRBD1,NA,CASSQGQGSYNEQFF,TGTGCCAGCAGCCAGGGACAGGGTTCCTACAATGAGCAGTTCTTC
TRBV5-1,TRBJ2-1,NA,once,CASSWARGSEQFF,TGCGCCAGCAGCTGGGCCCGGGGCAGTGAGCAGTTCTTC
TRBV5-1,TRBJ1-2,TRBD1,few,CASSLTGLALGYTF,TGCGCCAGCAGTTTGACAGGGCTGGCTCTCGGCTACACCTTC
TRBV6-1,TRBJ2-3,NA,NA,CASSVGAGYQYF,TGTGCCAGCAGTGTGGGGGCGGGATACCAGTATTTT
TRBV6-1,TRBJ2-7,TRBD2,many,CASRWTSGSYEQYF,TGTGCCAGCAGGTGGACTAGCGGCTCCTACGAGCAGTACTTC